These 19 T cell receptor beta chains were all obtained from the same sample, sequenced in a study of CD8 T cells in ankylosing spondylitis. One entry per CDR3 protein, called by TCRdb with MiXCR from the 5' RACE reads. In the table there are about 360,000 distinct CDR3 sequences, 20% to 25% of which are singletons. Specimen: blood, either unsorted or a sorted T cell fraction (not recorded which). The receptors shown here come from a male donor with ankylosing spondylitis or in good health (not recorded which).

This clonotype was observed a handful of times. J is TRBJ2-7 and V is TRBV20-1; D not resolved. From germline, CDR1 is DFQATT and CDR2 SNEGSKA (reference sequence). V was cut by 1 base and J by 2 bases, with 9 bases left in between. The CDR3 runs 13 residues. The CDR3 protein is CSARGLVTYEQYF. The CDR3 region has the DNA TGCAGTGCTAGAGGTTTAGTAACCTACGAGCAGTACTTC.

In this sample, this clonotype turned up a few times. The rearrangement links TRBV7-9 to TRBJ2-3; TRBD2 aligns across 7 bases. The CDR3 has 16 amino acids. Germline CDR1 reads SEHNR; CDR2 reads FQNEAQ (reference sequence). J was trimmed by 6 bases and V by 4 bases; bases with no gene match: 13. CDR3 loop: CASSSFSGVIVDTQYF. The DNA of the CDR3 is TGTGCCAGCAGCTCATTCAGCGGGGTTATCGTGGATACGCAGTATTTT.

V gene TRBV2 combines with J gene TRBJ2-3, with TRBD2 matching 9 bases. From germline, CDR1 is SNHLY and CDR2 FYNNEI. V was pared by 7 bases and J by 6 bases, with 11 bases of the junction left unmatched. The CDR3 spans 15 residues. The CDR3 DNA reads TGTGCCAGCACGCCCGGACTAGCGATTTTTGATACGCAGTATTTT. This encodes CASTPGLAIFDTQYF.

The chain links TRBV25-1 to TRBJ2-2, with 10 bases matching TRBD1. The J segment lost 10 bases and the V segment lost 4 bases, leaving 6 bases of the junction unmatched. Germline V CDR1 and CDR2: MGHDK, SYGVNS. CDR3 size: 14 residues. The DNA for the CDR3 is TGTGCCAGCAGTGGACTGACAGGGGGCGAGGAGCTGTTTTTT. Translation gives CASSGLTGGEELFF.

The CDR3 reads CSVDDTGTYSDEQFF. Written as DNA, the CDR3 is TGCAGCGTTGATGATACCGGGACCTACTCCGATGAGCAGTTCTTC. The rearrangement links TRBV29-1 to TRBJ2-1; TRBD1 or TRBD2 may be the D gene (5 bases each). V gave up 3 bases and J gave up 8 bases, with 20 bases separating them. Germline V gives CDR1 SQVTM, CDR2 ANQGSEA. CDR3 length: 15 amino acids.

The gene calls are TRBV4-1 and TRBJ1-1; possibly TRBD1 for D (5 bases). The CDR3 extends over 17 amino acids. Trimming took 4 bases from V and 5 from J, leaving 23 bases between them. CDR1 is MGHRA, CDR2 YSYEKL, per germline. The CDR3 DNA follows: TGCGCCAGCAGCCTCATGGGGGACGGGACGCCGGGGACTGAAGCTTTCTTT. Translating gives CASSLMGDGTPGTEAFF.

This clonotype was found a few times. The chain is built from TRBV4-2 and TRBJ2-3; D unclear. V was clipped by 0 bases and J by 3 bases, with 7 bases between them. The CDR3 consists of 14 residues. Germline V gene sequence: CDR1 LGHNA, CDR2 YNFKEQ. The CDR3 region is CASSQDTATDTQYF. The DNA for the CDR3 is TGTGCCAGCAGCCAAGATACAGCTACAGATACGCAGTATTTT.

In DNA, the CDR3 is TGTGCCAGCAGCTTAGACGGGACAATTTCTCTGGTAGCAGATACGCAGTATTTT. This sequence encodes CASSLDGTISLVADTQYF. The chain uses TRBV11-2 and TRBJ2-3; D may be TRBD1 (6 bases). Germline CDR1 is SGHAT and CDR2 is FQNNGV. The ends were cut back, 0 bases at V and 4 bases at J, with 20 bases in the middle. The length of the CDR3 is 18 residues.

In its sample, this clonotype was seen a few times. The chain links TRBV15 to TRBJ1-1; 8 bases map to TRBD1. The CDR3 is made up of 15 amino acids. Germline lookup yields CDR1 LNHNV and CDR2 YYDKDF (reference sequence). V shed 5 bases and J 0 bases; nucleotides not matched to a gene: 5. CDR3 region: CATSGGQGLNTEAFF. The CDR3 nucleotides are TGTGCCACCAGCGGCGGACAGGGTCTGAACACTGAAGCTTTCTTT.

This sequence joins TRBV5-1 and TRBJ1-1; 8 bases align to TRBD1. The CDR3 loop spans 13 amino acids. CDR1 SGHRS and CDR2 YFSETQ come from the germline V gene. V gave up 0 bases and J gave up 8 bases; unmatched junction bases: 3. The CDR3 DNA is TGCGCCAGCAGCTTGGACCCAGGGGGCGAAGCTTTCTTT. Translating it yields CASSLDPGGEAFF.

The gene calls are TRBV28 and TRBJ2-1; 15 positions agree with TRBD2. Unmatched junction bases numbered 9, after V lost 10 bases and J lost 2 bases. The CDR3 consists of 17 residues. The germline V gene has CDR1 MDHEN and CDR2 SYDVKM. The CDR3 sequence: CATSGTSGGYAYNEQFF. Here the CDR3 DNA reads TGTGCCACTTCTGGGACTAGCGGGGGGTATGCCTACAATGAGCAGTTCTTC.

The chain has TRBV6-5 and TRBJ1-4; 8 positions agree with TRBD1. The V segment lost 0 bases and the J segment 7 bases; nucleotides outside the gene matches: 1. The CDR3 consists of 14 residues. Germline CDR1 is MNHEY and CDR2 is SVGAGI. The CDR3 region has the DNA TGTGCCAGCAGTTACTCGGGACAGGCTGAAAAACTGTTTTTT. Translated, it gives CASSYSGQAEKLFF.

This clonotype was seen a handful of times. The rearrangement uses TRBV12-3 or TRBV12-4 and TRBJ2-1; D uncertain. V was trimmed by 6 bases and J by 5 bases, leaving 14 bases between them. The CDR3 spans 14 residues. The CDR3 coding sequence is TGTGCCAGCAGCCTTAATTTGGCCCACAATGAGCAGTTCTTC. It specifies CASSLNLAHNEQFF.

The chain links TRBV5-5 to TRBJ2-3, with 8 bases lining up with TRBD1. V gave up 4 bases and J gave up 4 bases; unmatched junction bases: 5. The CDR3 extends over 14 amino acids. In germline, CDR1 is SGHKS, CDR2 YYEKEE (reference sequence). The DNA for the CDR3 is TGTGCCAGCAGCCGGACAGGGCGAGCAGATACGCAGTATTTT. As protein: CASSRTGRADTQYF.

The table lists this clonotype with a few counts. V gene TRBV7-3 combines with J gene TRBJ2-7; D is possibly TRBD1 (5 bases). The germline CDR1 and CDR2 sequences are SGHTA and FQGTGA. The V gene lost 0 bases and the J gene lost 3 bases, with 12 bases spanning the gap. The CDR3 covers 15 residues. Here the CDR3 DNA reads TGTGCCAGCAGCTTAACCCAGGGTCCCATCTACGAGCAGTACTTC. Encoded protein: CASSLTQGPIYEQYF.

This clonotype has a handful of counts. The chain recombines TRBV4-2 with TRBJ1-1; unclear D gene. CDR3 length: 13 residues. The V gene lost 4 bases and the J gene lost 6 bases, with 12 bases spanning the gap. CDR1 is LGHNA and CDR2 is YNFKEQ in the germline V gene. The CDR3 DNA follows: TGTGCCAGCAGCCTCGAGGGAACATCTGAAGCTTTCTTT. Its translation: CASSLEGTSEAFF.

This clonotype was counted many times. This rearrangement joins TRBV3-1 to TRBJ2-7, with D hard to call. The CDR3 is 11 residues long. V shed 4 bases and J shed 5 bases, with 6 bases lying between them. CDR1 and CDR2 (germline): LGHDT, YNNKEL (reference sequence). The chain's CDR3 is CASSPGDEQYF. The CDR3 nucleotides are TGTGCCAGCAGCCCTGGGGACGAGCAGTACTTC.

A few counts support this clonotype. This rearrangement joins TRBV6-5 to TRBJ2-2; D unclear. The CDR3 length is 16 residues. V was clipped by 0 bases and J by 0 bases, with 8 bases between them. From germline, CDR1 is MNHEY and CDR2 SVGAGI. In DNA, the CDR3 is TGTGCCAGCAGTTACTCCTACGGACCGAACACCGGGGAGCTGTTTTTT. Encoded protein: CASSYSYGPNTGELFF.

The chain is built from TRBV7-8 and TRBJ2-1; no clear D. Germline V gives CDR1 SGHVS, CDR2 FQNEAQ. The V end was cut by 4 bases, the J end by 8 bases, with 18 bases between. This CDR3 contains 15 residues. The CDR3 bases are TGTGCCAGCAGCTCCTCGACCGACGAAAGCGATGAGCAGTTCTTC. Translation: CASSSSTDESDEQFF. Full variable domain (outside the CDR3, taken from reference TRBV7-8 and TRBJ2-1): GAGVSQSPRYKVAKRGQDVALRCDPISGHVSLFWYQQALGQGPEFLTYFQNEAQLDKSGLPSDRFFAERPEGSVSTLKIQRTQQEDSAVYLCASSSSTDESDEQFFGPGTRLTVL.